Each of the 29 T cell receptor beta chains below was sequenced from the same sample in a study of cytomegalovirus exposure and HLA in healthy donors. The PCR was carried out with 60 Vbeta primers and 13 Jbeta primers. Generated by immunoSEQ multiplex PCR, the TCRdb table keeps only in-frame clones and is missing some. The data contain some 190,000 clones, roughly 83% of them seen just once; the ten biggest clones take up 1.6%. Sequences were obtained from PBMCs. These receptors were collected from a woman between 50 and 59 years old in good health and CMV-seronegative.

V is TRBV6-5 and J is TRBJ1-2; TRBD1 is a possible D gene (6 bases). Germline loops: CDR1 MNHEY, CDR2 SVGAGI. Trimming pared 5 bases from V and 4 bases from J, leaving 17 bases between. CDR3 length equals 15 residues. CDR3: CASSVRLQGSYGYTF. For the CDR3, the DNA is TGTGCCAGCAGTGTCCGACTACAGGGTAGCTATGGCTACACCTTC.

This chain connects TRBV29-1 to TRBJ2-1; 10 bases map to TRBD1. CDR1 is SQVTM, CDR2 ANQGSEA, per germline. The junction had 8 bases not matched to a gene; V was cut back by 5 bases and J by 7 bases. The CDR3 sequence is 14 residues long. The CDR3 DNA follows: TGCAGCGTTCGACAGGGGGCGTTTGGGAATGAGCAGTTCTTC. Its translation: CSVRQGAFGNEQFF.

The chain recombines TRBV6-6 with TRBJ2-7; D uncertain. Trimming pared 6 bases from V and 7 bases from J, leaving 10 bases between. The CDR3 consists of 11 residues. Germline CDR1 and CDR2: MNHNY and SVGAGI (reference sequence). The CDR3 DNA sequence: TGTGCCAGCAGCCCCCTCGGGGAGCAGTACTTC. It specifies CASSPLGEQYF.

This sequence joins TRBV15 and TRBJ2-1, with 7 bases identical to TRBD1. V lost 4 bases and J lost 4; bases outside the gene matches: 13. This CDR3 is 17 amino acids long. CDR1 is LNHNV and CDR2 is YYDKDF in the germline V gene (reference sequence). The CDR3 spells CATSTTLNRGMYNEQFF. CDR3 nucleotide sequence: TGTGCCACCAGCACCACACTTAACAGGGGAATGTACAATGAGCAGTTCTTC. The variable domain in full, with the rest retrieved from reference TRBV15 and TRBJ2-1, is DAMVIQNPRYQVTQFGKPVTLSCSQTLNHNVMYWYQQKSSQAPKLLFHYYDKDFNNEADTPDNFQSRRPNTSFCFLDIRSPGLGDTAMYLCATSTTLNRGMYNEQFFGPGTRLTVL.

The rearrangement uses TRBV27 and TRBJ2-3; perhaps TRBD2 as D (6 bases). The germline CDR1 and CDR2 sequences are MNHEY and SMNVEV (reference sequence). There are 16 residues in the CDR3. Trimming removed 2 bases at V and 6 bases at J, with 18 bases between. The DNA of the CDR3 is TGTGCCAGCAGTTTAACCCACTCGTGGGAGGCGGATACGCAGTATTTT. Amino acids: CASSLTHSWEADTQYF.

The V and J genes are TRBV27 and TRBJ2-7; 9 bases agree with TRBD1. Germline V gene sequence: CDR1 MNHEY, CDR2 SMNVEV (reference sequence). The CDR3 has 14 amino acids. With V trimmed by 7 bases and J by 5 bases, 9 bases remained unmatched. As DNA, the CDR3 is TGTGCCAGCATGAGGGGGACAGGGATCCACGAGCAGTACTTC. The encoded protein is CASMRGTGIHEQYF.

The sample holds one count of this clone. The J gene is TRBJ1-2, the V gene TRBV5-1; D remains ambiguous. V gave up 0 bases and J gave up 3 bases, with 3 bases separating them. CDR3 length: 12 amino acids. In germline, CDR1 is SGHRS, CDR2 YFSETQ. The CDR3 is CASSLEHYGYTF. As DNA, the CDR3 is TGCGCCAGCAGCTTGGAGCACTATGGCTACACCTTC.

The chain joins TRBV2 to TRBJ1-1, with TRBD1 matching 7 bases. This CDR3 is built from 13 residues. Trimming cost V 6 bases and J 1 base; bases outside gene matches: 2. Germline V gives CDR1 SNHLY, CDR2 FYNNEI. The CDR3 loop is CASRRDRNTEAFF. In nucleotides, the CDR3 is TGTGCCAGCAGGAGGGACAGGAACACTGAAGCTTTCTTT.

The CDR3 reads CASCITGATNEKLFF. Written as DNA, the CDR3 is TGTGCCAGCTGTATAACAGGAGCAACTAATGAAAAACTGTTTTTT. The V call is TRBV27, the J call TRBJ1-4; D perhaps matches TRBD1 (5 bases). Trimming removed 8 bases from V and 0 bases from J, with 13 bases in between. The CDR3 is made up of 15 amino acids. CDR1 MNHEY and CDR2 SMNVEV come from the germline V gene (reference sequence).

The V call is TRBV28, the J call TRBJ2-7; 11 nucleotides agree with TRBD2. CDR1 is MDHEN, CDR2 SYDVKM, per germline. The V gene end was trimmed by 2 bases and the J gene end by 1 base; junction bases not matched to a gene: 1. CDR3 length equals 15 residues. The DNA of the CDR3 is TGTGCCAGCAGTTTAGGGACTAGCGGATCCTACGAGCAGTACTTC. Translated, it gives CASSLGTSGSYEQYF.

The rearrangement uses TRBV4-1 and TRBJ1-2; 7 bases line up with TRBD1. Germline values: CDR1 MGHRA, CDR2 YSYEKL. V lost 0 bases to trimming and J lost 4 bases; unmatched junction nucleotides: 5. The CDR3 extends over 15 amino acids. For the CDR3, the DNA is TGCGCCAGCAGCCAAGACGACAGGGAGTCCTATGGCTACACCTTC. Its translation: CASSQDDRESYGYTF.

The gene calls are TRBV18 and TRBJ1-5; TRBD1 is a possible D gene (5 bases). Trimming pared 2 bases from V and 9 bases from J, leaving 11 bases between. CDR1 is KGHSH, CDR2 LQKENI, per germline. CDR3 length: 13 residues. The CDR3 reads CASSPGGGRPQHF. The CDR3 DNA reads as TGTGCCAGCTCACCAGGGGGAGGGAGGCCCCAGCATTTT.

This rearrangement joins TRBV7-9 to TRBJ2-7, with 8 bases matching TRBD1. The CDR3 totals 15 residues. J lost 4 bases, V lost 3 bases, and 8 bases had no gene match. The V gene's germline CDR1 is SEHNR and CDR2 FQNEAQ (reference sequence). CDR3 in DNA: TGTGCCAGCAGCTTTCGACAGGGGATTGAGTACGAGCAGTACTTC. The encoded protein is CASSFRQGIEYEQYF.

The gene calls are TRBV27 and TRBJ2-7; 11 bases are a match to TRBD1. The V and J ends lost 6 bases and 3 bases, in that order; junction bases with no gene match: 7. Looked up from germline, CDR1 is MNHEY and CDR2 is SMNVEV (reference sequence). The CDR3 sequence is 15 residues long. The CDR3 DNA is TGTGCCAGCAGGCCCGGGACAGGGGGAATCTACGAGCAGTACTTC. Encoded protein: CASRPGTGGIYEQYF.

This chain joins TRBV18 and TRBJ1-3, with D possibly TRBD1 on 6 matching bases. This CDR3 comprises 21 residues. Germline CDR1 reads KGHSH; CDR2 reads LQKENI. Trimming removed 2 bases from V and 0 bases from J, with 26 bases in between. CDR3: CASSPYRSPHRVGDSGNTIYF. CDR3 nucleotide sequence: TGTGCCAGCTCACCATATCGTTCACCTCACAGGGTAGGGGACTCTGGAAACACCATATATTTT.

The chain employs TRBV2 and TRBJ2-7; D is uncertain. The CDR3 contains 12 residues. The V gene lost 7 bases and the J gene lost 3 bases, with 10 bases spanning the gap. Germline CDR1 and CDR2: SNHLY and FYNNEI. CDR3 nucleotides: TGTGCCAGCAACCCCAGAGGCTACGAGCAGTACTTC. Its translation is CASNPRGYEQYF. Using reference TRBV2 and TRBJ2-7 for the parts outside the CDR3, the full variable domain is EPEVTQTPSHQVTQMGQEVILRCVPISNHLYFYWYRQILGQKVEFLVSFYNNEISEKSEIFDDQFSVERPDGSNFTLKIRSTKLEDSAMYFCASNPRGYEQYFGPGTRLTVT.

The V call is TRBV12-5, the J call TRBJ2-1, with a weak D call TRBD2 (5 bases). Germline V gene lookup returns CDR1 LGHNT and CDR2 FRNRAP. The CDR3 extends over 15 amino acids. The ends were cut back, 5 bases at V and 3 bases at J, with 14 bases in the middle. The CDR3 loop reads CASGLSGGFYNEQFF. The CDR3 DNA is TGTGCTAGTGGTCTGTCAGGAGGATTCTACAATGAGCAGTTCTTC.

This chain uses TRBV7-2 with TRBJ2-7, with TRBD2 matching 11 bases. The junction had 4 bases not matched to a gene; V was cut back by 3 bases and J by 3 bases. This CDR3 has 15 residues. The germline CDR1 and CDR2 sequences are SGHTA and FQGNSA. This chain's CDR3 is CASSFSGRAFYEQYF. Here the CDR3 DNA reads TGTGCCAGCAGCTTTAGCGGGAGGGCCTTCTACGAGCAGTACTTC.

The gene calls are TRBV9 and TRBJ2-1, with 7 bases aligning to TRBD1. Per the germline V gene, CDR1 is SGDLS and CDR2 is YYNGEE. V gave up 6 bases and J gave up 6 bases; unmatched junction bases: 9. The CDR3 has 14 residues. CDR3 region: CASTIGGRGNEQFF. For the CDR3, the DNA is TGTGCCAGCACCATAGGGGGCCGTGGCAATGAGCAGTTCTTC.

V and J are TRBV5-1 and TRBJ1-1, with unresolved D. The V end was cut by 2 bases, the J end by 5 bases, with 13 bases between. CDR1 is SGHRS and CDR2 is YFSETQ in the germline V gene. The CDR3 runs to 14 residues. CDR3 DNA: TGCGCCAGCAGCTTAGAGGTCCTTGCAACTGAAGCTTTCTTT. Encoded protein: CASSLEVLATEAFF.

The chain uses TRBV11-1 and TRBJ1-1; unclear D gene. CDR3 size: 18 residues. Germline V gene data show CDR1 as SGHAT and CDR2 as FQDESV (reference sequence). Trimming stripped 2 bases from V and 0 bases from J, with 19 bases between. The CDR3 coding sequence is TGTGCCAGCAGCTTAAATGCCAGGTTTTTGGATATGAACACTGAAGCTTTCTTT. Translated: CASSLNARFLDMNTEAFF.

The chain joins TRBV7-2 to TRBJ2-5; 15 bases map to TRBD2. The DNA matches TRBJ2-7 better at its end, which makes the J call doubtful. CDR1 SGHTA and CDR2 FQGNSA come from the germline V gene. This CDR3 has 16 amino acids. CDR3 DNA sequence: TGTGCCAGCAGCCCGGGACTAGCGGGGGGAGTCTACGAGCAGTACTTC. It encodes CASSPGLAGGVYEQYF.

The rearrangement uses TRBV27 and TRBJ2-1, with TRBD2 matching 14 bases. The ends lost 3 bases at V and 6 bases at J; junction bases unmatched: 1. The CDR3 totals 15 residues. In germline, CDR1 is MNHEY, CDR2 SMNVEV (reference sequence). The CDR3 bases are TGTGCCAGCAGTTTGACTAGCGGGGGGGGCAATGAGCAGTTCTTC. It translates to CASSLTSGGGNEQFF.

The chain recombines TRBV5-1 with TRBJ2-7, with D tentatively TRBD1 (5 bases). This CDR3 spans 13 amino acids. Germline V lookup: CDR1 SGHRS, CDR2 YFSETQ. Trimming pared 3 bases from V and 1 base from J, leaving 8 bases between. The CDR3 sequence: CASSSRQSYEQYF. As DNA, the CDR3 is TGCGCCAGCAGCTCCAGACAGTCCTACGAGCAGTACTTC.

As for this clone: Within the sample, other DNA sequences also encode this same CDR3. The CDR3: CASSASTGMADTQYF. Here the CDR3 DNA reads TGTGCCAGCAGCGCTTCTACAGGGATGGCTGATACGCAGTATTTT. The chain is built from TRBV9 and TRBJ2-3, with D perhaps TRBD1 (6 bases). V shed 3 bases and J shed 6 bases, with 17 bases lying between them. The CDR3 totals 15 residues. The germline V gene encodes CDR1 SGDLS and CDR2 YYNGEE.

The chain carries TRBV9 and TRBJ1-3; TRBD1 aligns across 7 bases. Germline values: CDR1 SGDLS, CDR2 YYNGEE. The CDR3 is 17 amino acids. After removal of 0 bases from V and 4 bases from J, the junction contained 10 bases not matched to a gene. Here the CDR3 reads CASSVAGEGALGNTIYF. The DNA for the CDR3 is TGTGCCAGCAGCGTAGCGGGCGAGGGGGCGTTGGGAAACACCATATATTTT.

This clone turned up a few times. The genes are TRBV5-1 and TRBJ2-7; the D gene is possibly TRBD2 (5 bases). The ends were cut back, 4 bases at V and 4 bases at J, with 9 bases in the middle. CDR3 length: 12 residues. Germline V lookup: CDR1 SGHRS, CDR2 YFSETQ. The CDR3 protein is CASSVDSYEQYF. The CDR3 DNA reads TGCGCCAGCAGCGTGGACTCATACGAGCAGTACTTC. Using reference TRBV5-1 and TRBJ2-7 for the parts outside the CDR3, the full variable domain is KAGVTQTPRYLIKTRGQQVTLSCSPISGHRSVSWYQQTPGQGLQFLFEYFSETQRNKGNFPGRFSGRQFSNSRSEMNVSTLELGDSALYLCASSVDSYEQYFGPGTRLTVT.

Worth noting for this clone: Other nucleotide sequences in the sample specify the same CDR3. The chain employs TRBV13 and TRBJ2-1; D is ambiguous. Germline V lookup: CDR1 PRHDT, CDR2 FYEKMQ (reference sequence). Trimming removed 0 bases at V and 2 bases at J, with 20 bases between. CDR3 length equals 19 residues. The CDR3, as DNA: TGTGCCAGCAGCTTAGGCGTTGATGAAGCATTCTCGACCTACAATGAGCAGTTCTTC. Protein product: CASSLGVDEAFSTYNEQFF.

The table lists this clone with a few counts. V gene TRBV18 combines with J gene TRBJ1-2; D is ambiguous. Germline V CDR1 and CDR2: KGHSH, LQKENI. The CDR3 has 13 amino acids. V dropped 2 bases and J dropped 9 bases, with 13 bases sitting between them. The CDR3 sequence: CASSPEDLGRYTF. The CDR3 coding sequence is TGTGCCAGCTCACCAGAGGACTTAGGCCGCTACACCTTC. The full variable domain, in which reference TRBV18 and TRBJ1-2 provide the parts outside the CDR3, is NAGVMQNPRHLVRRRGQEARLRCSPMKGHSHVYWYRQLPEEGLKFMVYLQKENIIDESGMPKERFSAEFPKEGPSILRIQQVVRGDSAAYFCASSPEDLGRYTFGSGTRLTVV.